The rows below give T cell receptor beta chains drawn from one sample of a study of beta chain features in type 1 diabetes. Here immunoSEQ multiplex PCR was the method, and the copy in TCRdb shows in-frame clones only, minus some. The repertoire holds around 710,000 clones, with roughly 12% as singletons. Sample: naive CD4+ T cells from blood. These receptors all stem from a man under 40 with type 1 diabetes. Both conserved end residues are part of each CDR3. D genes are given only for firm matches. A clone size is listed for some rows: how often the clone was seen (once, few, many), or a class if it is expanded.

size | J | D | V | DNA | CDR3
. | TRBJ1-1 | TRBD1 | TRBV19 | TGTGCCACCAGGGACAGGGGATCTAATGAAGCTTTCTTT | CATRDRGSNEAFF
. | TRBJ2-1 | TRBD2 | TRBV7-2 | TGTGCCAGCAGCCCTCGGACTAGCGGGGGGCCGGTTCGCTACAATGAGCAGTTCTTC | CASSPRTSGGPVRYNEQFF
. | TRBJ2-7 | . | TRBV9 | TGTGCCAGCAGCGGCCTGACTCGCGGGACCGGAGAGGAGCAGTACTTC | CASSGLTRGTGEEQYF
. | TRBJ1-2 | . | TRBV29-1 | TGCAGCGCAAAGGGTGATGGCTACACCTTC | CSAKGDGYTF
. | TRBJ2-5 | TRBD1 | TRBV12-5 | TGTGCTAGTGTCCGGGACAGGGGGCCAGAGACCCAGTACTTC | CASVRDRGPETQYF
few | TRBJ2-3 | TRBD2 | TRBV30 | TGTGCCTGGAGACTAGCGGGGTTATTAGATACGCAGTATTTT | CAWRLAGLLDTQYF
. | TRBJ1-6 | TRBD1 | TRBV18 | TGTGCCAGCTCACCATCGACAGGGGATAATTCACCCCTCCACTTT | CASSPSTGDNSPLHF
. | TRBJ2-5 | . | TRBV2 | TGTGCCAGCAGTGACGTCGGAACCCAGTACTTC | CASSDVGTQYF
few | TRBJ1-1 | . | TRBV6-5 | TGTGCCAGCAGTCCTACTCCCGAAGGGACTGAAGCTTTCTTT | CASSPTPEGTEAFF
few | TRBJ1-1 | TRBD1 | TRBV5-6 | TGTGCCAGCAGCTTCCGACAGGGGCGAGGGAACACTGAAGCTTTCTTT | CASSFRQGRGNTEAFF
. | TRBJ1-2 | . | TRBV23-1 | TGCGCCAGCAGTCAGTCCCCGCTCGCCTTCTATGGCTACACCTTC | CASSQSPLAFYGYTF
few | TRBJ2-7 | . | TRBV27 | TGTGCCAGCAGTTTAAGGGGGGGCACTACAGACCTCCCTTCCTACGAGCAGTACTTC | CASSLRGGTTDLPSYEQYF
few | TRBJ1-6 | TRBD1 | TRBV6-1 | TGTGCCAGCAGTGAAGGGGGGACAGCTAATTCACCCCTCCACTTT | CASSEGGTANSPLHF
. | TRBJ1-2 | . | TRBV30 | TGTGCCTGGAGAAACGGGGAGTACTTTAACTATGGCTACACCTTC | CAWRNGEYFNYGYTF
few | TRBJ1-3 | . | TRBV30 | TGTGCCTGGAGTTCCGCGGGCACTCTTTACTCTGGAAACACCATATATTTT | CAWSSAGTLYSGNTIYF
. | TRBJ2-1 | TRBD2 | TRBV2 | TGTGCCAGCACTAGCGGTACCTACAATGAGCAGTTCTTC | CASTSGTYNEQFF
few | TRBJ2-5 | . | TRBV7-2 | TGTGCCAGCTCAACGATTGGCGGGGGCGATTGGGAGACCCAGTACTTC | CASSTIGGGDWETQYF
few | TRBJ2-7 | . | TRBV7-2 | TGTGCCAGCAGCTTAGGGCGCGGCAGCCTTAGCTCCTACGAGCAGTACTTC | CASSLGRGSLSSYEQYF
few | TRBJ1-1 | . | TRBV11-3 | TGTGCCAGCAGCTTGGAAGGGGCTTTCTGGGCTGAAGCTTTCTTT | CASSLEGAFWAEAFF
. | TRBJ1-2 | TRBD1 | TRBV9 | TGTGCCAGCAGCAACGGGGGACAGGGGGTGCGAGGCTACACCTTC | CASSNGGQGVRGYTF
. | TRBJ1-1 | . | TRBV7-9 | TGTGCCAGCAGCCCGCAGGGGACAATGAACACTGAAGCTTTCTTT | CASSPQGTMNTEAFF
few | TRBJ2-7 | TRBD1 | TRBV27 | TGTGCCAGCAGTTTAGACAGGGGGCCCTACGAGCAGTACTTC | CASSLDRGPYEQYF
. | TRBJ1-6 | . | TRBV4-3 | TGCGCCAGCAGCCAAGACTTAGATAGCTCCTATAATTCACCCCTCCACTTT | CASSQDLDSSYNSPLHF
few | TRBJ1-1 | . | TRBV23-1 | TGCGCCAGCAGTCGGGAGGAACAGGAGGGGGTTGAAGCTTTCTTT | CASSREEQEGVEAFF
. | TRBJ2-5 | . | TRBV5-4 | TGTGCCAGCAGCACGGGAGGGGGCTCTGGAGAGACCCAGTACTTC | CASSTGGGSGETQYF
. | TRBJ1-2 | TRBD1 | TRBV9 | TGTGCCAGCAGCGTAGTCGACAGGGACTATGGCTACACCTTC | CASSVVDRDYGYTF
few | TRBJ2-6 | . | TRBV5-1 | TGCGCCAGCAAACAGGGCTCAGGGGCCAACGTCCTGACTTTC | CASKQGSGANVLTF
once | TRBJ2-3 | TRBD2 | TRBV9 | TGTGCCAGCAGCGCAGGACTAGCGGGGCTATCCACAGATACGCAGTATTTT | CASSAGLAGLSTDTQYF
. | TRBJ2-1 | TRBD1 | TRBV18 | TGTGCCAGCTCCCTGGGACAGGACAATGAGCAGTTCTTC | CASSLGQDNEQFF
few | TRBJ1-1 | . | TRBV27 | TGTGCCAGCAGCTTTAACACTGAAGCTTTCTTT | CASSFNTEAFF
few | TRBJ2-7 | TRBD2 | TRBV7-2 | TGTGCCAGCAGCTTAGCCGGGACTAGGGTCTACGAGCAGTACTTC | CASSLAGTRVYEQYF
few | TRBJ2-1 | TRBD1 | TRBV9 | TGTGCCAGCAGCGGCTGGACAGGGGGCTACAATGAGCAGTTCTTC | CASSGWTGGYNEQFF
few | TRBJ1-4 | . | TRBV19 | TGTGCCAGTAGTATAGTGTTTGGGGAAAAACTGTTTTTT | CASSIVFGEKLFF
. | TRBJ2-1 | . | TRBV28 | TGTGCCAGCAGTTCAAGAAGTGAGCAGTTCTTC | CASSSRSEQFF
few | TRBJ1-4 | . | TRBV7-9 | TGTGCCAGCAGCCAAGAGGTAGCGAGCGAAAAACTGTTTTTT | CASSQEVASEKLFF
few | TRBJ1-1 | . | TRBV9 | TGTGCCAGCAGCGTGCAGGGCTCAAACACTGAAGCTTTCTTT | CASSVQGSNTEAFF
. | TRBJ2-5 | . | TRBV18 | TGTGCCAGCTCATATAGACAGGAAGAGACCCAGTACTTC | CASSYRQEETQYF
. | TRBJ2-5 | . | TRBV7-2 | TGTGCCAGCAGGGAAGGGGTTGAAGAGACCCAGTACTTC | CASREGVEETQYF
few | TRBJ2-3 | . | TRBV5-4 | TGTGCCAGCAGCGGGCAGGGAAGCACAGATACGCAGTATTTT | CASSGQGSTDTQYF
few | TRBJ2-2 | TRBD1 | TRBV5-1 | TGCGCCAGCAGCTTAGCCCCGGACAGGTCTTCCGGGGAGCTGTTTTTT | CASSLAPDRSSGELFF
. | TRBJ1-2 | . | TRBV6-6 | TGTGCCAGCAGTTACTCGTTAGGCTATGGCTACACCTTC | CASSYSLGYGYTF
. | TRBJ2-1 | TRBD2 | TRBV19 | TGTGCCAGTAGTAAACTAGCGGGGAGAAATGAGCAGTTCTTC | CASSKLAGRNEQFF
few | TRBJ2-1 | TRBD2 | TRBV29-1 | TGCAGCGCTGGGACTAGGTTGGACGGTGAGCAGTTCTTC | CSAGTRLDGEQFF
few | TRBJ2-2 | . | TRBV5-4 | TGTGCCAGCAGCTTGTGGGCCGGGGAGCTGTTTTTT | CASSLWAGELFF
few | TRBJ1-5 | . | TRBV7-2 | TGTGCCAGCAGCTTGTACAGAAATAGCAATCAGCCCCAGCATTTT | CASSLYRNSNQPQHF
. | TRBJ1-2 | . | TRBV20-1 | TGCAGTGCCACACAGAACTATGGCTACACCTTC | CSATQNYGYTF
. | TRBJ1-2 | . | TRBV9 | TGTGCCAGCTCGACGGGATTATCGAGGCCTCTAACGGGCTATGGCTACACCTTC | CASSTGLSRPLTGYGYTF
. | TRBJ2-2 | . | TRBV5-1 | TGCGCCAGCAGCTTGGATCAGTACACCGGGGAGCTGTTTTTT | CASSLDQYTGELFF
few | TRBJ1-2 | . | TRBV13 | TGTGCCAGCAGCTCCTCACAGGGAAGCTACTATGGCTACACCTTC | CASSSSQGSYYGYTF
. | TRBJ2-1 | TRBD2 | TRBV9 | TGTGCCAGCAGCGTAGTCGGAGCGGGGGGCTACAATGAGCAGTTCTTC | CASSVVGAGGYNEQFF
. | TRBJ1-4 | TRBD1 | TRBV30 | TGTGCCTGGAGTACAGGGGTAGCGGGGAAACTGTTTTTT | CAWSTGVAGKLFF
few | TRBJ1-1 | . | TRBV6-5 | TGTGCCAGCACCAATGGACAGCTGAACACTGAAGCTTTCTTT | CASTNGQLNTEAFF
. | TRBJ2-7 | TRBD1 | TRBV5-4 | TGTGCCAGCAGACGGGGACAGAACTCCTACGAGCAGTACTTC | CASRRGQNSYEQYF